The T cell receptor (beta chain) under discussion was sequenced for a study of shared clonotypes between healthy human individuals. The V gene lost 8 bases and the J gene lost 8 bases, with 15 bases spanning the gap. Germline-derived CDR1 and CDR2 are SNHLY and FYNNEI. The CDR3 covers 12 residues. Subsets obtained from CD4+ cells comprised CD45RA+ naive and CD45RA-negative memory cells. DNA at roughly 0.2 ug, around 30,000 T cell genomes, went into sorted-subset replicate PCRs. Here immunoSEQ multiplex PCR was the method, and the copy in TCRdb shows in-frame clones only, minus some. The data contain about 2.4 million clones, around 90% of them singletons.

This sequence originates from a young man in good health. Sequenced sample: naive CD4+ T cells sorted from blood. Subset defined: CD45RA+ positively selected. This rearrangement joins TRBV2 to TRBJ1-2, with D possibly matching TRBD1 (6 bases). CDR3 region: CASGFTGIGYTF. DNA for the CDR3: TGTGCCAGCGGGTTCACAGGGATCGGCTACACCTTC.